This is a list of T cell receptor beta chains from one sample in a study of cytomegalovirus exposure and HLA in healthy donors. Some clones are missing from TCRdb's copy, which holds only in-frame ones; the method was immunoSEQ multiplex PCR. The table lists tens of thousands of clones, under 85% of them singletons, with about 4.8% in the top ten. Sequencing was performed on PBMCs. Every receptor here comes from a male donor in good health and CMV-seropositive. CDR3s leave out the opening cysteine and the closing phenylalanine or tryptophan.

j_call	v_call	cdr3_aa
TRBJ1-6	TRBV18	ASSPHGTGVNSPLH
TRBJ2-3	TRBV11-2	ASSLAGGTQY
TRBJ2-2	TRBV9	ASSYTGGSPGELF
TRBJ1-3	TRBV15	ATSVTGNSGNTIY
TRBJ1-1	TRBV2	ASSQETTGQAGRRYTEAF
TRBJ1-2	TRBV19	ASSIDLVGYGYT
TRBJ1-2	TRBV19	ASRDGGFNYGYT
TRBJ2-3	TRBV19	ASSMRGPTDTQY
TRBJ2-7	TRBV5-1	ASSLNRDPYEQY
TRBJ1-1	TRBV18	ASSTGQGEAF